One T cell receptor (beta chain) is described in this entry. CDR1 is SGHDT and CDR2 is YYEEEE in the germline V gene. This CDR3 region has 12 residues. Trimming left V 4 bases short and J 11 bases short, with 14 bases between. This sample is drawn from a study of shared T cell receptors in the human thymus. The method was immunoSEQ multiplex PCR; TCRdb's version includes in-frame clones alone and lacks a portion of them. Found here are some 700,000 clones, approximately 85% of them singletons; the top ten hold around 0.0094%. This same sample was also taken into another study, of human thymus T cells. That work states: Each of the donors was a healthy Finnish infant who was undergoing open corrective cardiac surgery for congenital heart defects. Thymus pieces cut out during corrective heart surgery were the tissue that was used. Apparent bias marked the V and J gene usage of thymic and blood repertoires. Unrelated individuals reportedly shared highly overlapping thymic TCR repertoires.

This sequence originates from a girl less than two years old with a congenital heart defect. The chain couples TRBV5-6 to TRBJ2-3; TRBD2 might be the D (6 bases). Sequenced material: thymocytes. CDR3 region: CASSRRLEGQYF. CDR3 nucleotide sequence: TGTGCCAGCAGCCGCAGACTAGAGGGGCAGTATTTT. Combining the CDR3 with reference TRBV5-6 and TRBJ2-3 gives the whole variable domain DAGVTQSPTHLIKTRGQQVTLRCSPKSGHDTVSWYQQALGQGPQFIFQYYEEEERQRGNFPDRFSGHQFPNYSSELNVNALLLGDSALYLCASSRRLEGQYFGPGTRLTVL.